The rows below give T cell receptor beta chains drawn from one sample of a study of blood T cell repertoires in COVID-19. Generated by immunoSEQ multiplex PCR, the TCRdb table keeps only in-frame clones and is missing some. There are about 42,000 clones in the sample; approximately 86% occur only once, and 55% to 60% lies in the top ten. Sequenced: peripheral blood. The source is an older man with acute or convalescent COVID-19. CDR3s include the opening cysteine and the closing phenylalanine or tryptophan. D genes are given only for firm matches. The size entry is marked missing in some rows and otherwise reads once, few, many or a size class.

TRBV19	.	TRBD1	TRBJ2-5	TGTGCCAGTAAGGGACAGGGGCGATCAGAGACCCAGTACTTC	CASKGQGRSETQYF
TRBV5-6	.	.	TRBJ1-1	TGTGCCAGCAGCAGGAACAGGGTCACTGAAGCTTTCTTT	CASSRNRVTEAFF
TRBV30	.	.	TRBJ1-6	TGTGCCTGGAGTGGGGGAGGAAATTCACCCCTCCACTTT	CAWSGGGNSPLHF
TRBV18	.	.	TRBJ1-3	TGTGCCAGCTCATCGAACAGGGTTCTTTCTGGAAACACCATATATTTT	CASSSNRVLSGNTIYF
TRBV5-1	.	.	TRBJ2-3	TGCGCCAGCAGCGCCGTGGGTCGGGACTTAGGCACAGATACGCAGTATTTT	CASSAVGRDLGTDTQYF
TRBV7-2	.	.	TRBJ2-1	TGTGCCAGCAGCCGCGGGGGCAGGTCAAATGAGCAGTTCTTC	CASSRGGRSNEQFF
TRBV3-1/TRBV3-2	.	.	TRBJ1-1	TGTGCCAGCAGCCAAGATCCGCAGGGGAGGGCAGCTTTCTTT	CASSQDPQGRAAFF
TRBV19	.	TRBD1	TRBJ1-2	TGTGCCAGTAGTACCCCCGGGACAGTCTATGGCTACACCTTC	CASSTPGTVYGYTF
TRBV7-8	.	TRBD2	TRBJ2-7	TGTGCCAGCAGCTTCTCTAGCGGGGATTACGAGCAGTACTTC	CASSFSSGDYEQYF
TRBV9	.	.	TRBJ1-4	TGTGCCAGCAGCCAATCAAGTGCGGCGGCCTGGGAAAAACTGTTTTTT	CASSQSSAAAWEKLFF
TRBV5-1	.	.	TRBJ1-2	TGCGCCAGCAGCATAGGGGATAGCTATGGCTACACCTTC	CASSIGDSYGYTF
TRBV7-2	few	.	TRBJ1-2	TGTGCCAGCAGCTTAGACAGGTTGTATGGCTACACCTTC	CASSLDRLYGYTF
TRBV7-2	.	.	TRBJ2-2	TGTGCCAGCAGCTTACTAATACGGGCCGGGGAGCTGTTTTTT	CASSLLIRAGELFF
TRBV3-1/TRBV3-2	.	TRBD1	TRBJ1-2	TGTGCCAGCAGAAACACCGGACAGGGTATAGTTGGCTACACCTTC	CASRNTGQGIVGYTF
TRBV30	.	.	TRBJ1-4	TGTGCCTTTGACAAGGTCTCTAATGAAAAACTGTTTTTT	CAFDKVSNEKLFF
TRBV6-4	.	TRBD2	TRBJ2-1	TGTGCCAGCAGCTTCCTAGCGGGAGCCTACAATGAGCAGTTCTTC	CASSFLAGAYNEQFF
TRBV27	.	.	TRBJ1-5	TGTGCCAGCAGTTCCATATGGGCCGGACAAGGCAATCAGCCCCAGCATTTT	CASSSIWAGQGNQPQHF
TRBV6-1	.	.	TRBJ1-1	TGTGCCAGCAGTGAAAGGGGAAGACGGGCTTTCTTT	CASSERGRRAFF
TRBV25-1	.	TRBD1	TRBJ2-1	TGTGCCAGCAGTGACCCCAAACGGGACAGAAATTACAATGAGCAGTTCTTC	CASSDPKRDRNYNEQFF
TRBV7-2	.	.	TRBJ2-1	TGTGCCAGCAGCTTTCGGGGCTCCTACAATGAGCAGTTCTTC	CASSFRGSYNEQFF
TRBV16	.	.	TRBJ1-1	TGTGCCAGCAGCCTATCGGGCGGGACTGAAGCTTTCTTT	CASSLSGGTEAFF
TRBV5-1	.	.	TRBJ2-7	TGCGCCAGCAGCTTGGTCCGGACTACCTACGAGCAGTACTTC	CASSLVRTTYEQYF
TRBV11-2	few	.	TRBJ1-2	TGTGCCAGCAGCTTCGGAGGGGTCGGCTACACCTTC	CASSFGGVGYTF
TRBV3-1/TRBV3-2	.	.	TRBJ1-1	TGTGCCAGCAGCCCCGTTCTGGAGGGTACTGAAGCTTTCTTT	CASSPVLEGTEAFF
TRBV3-1/TRBV3-2	.	.	TRBJ1-5	TGTGCCAGCAGCCCGTCGAGCAATCAGCCCCAGCATTTT	CASSPSSNQPQHF
TRBV7-2	few	.	TRBJ1-2	TGTGCCAGCAGCTCCTCGACAGTCAGTGGCTACACCTTC	CASSSSTVSGYTF
TRBV5-1	.	.	TRBJ2-7	TGCGCCAGCAGCTTGGTGGTGGCAGGGACAAAAAACGAGCAGTACTTC	CASSLVVAGTKNEQYF
TRBV19	.	TRBD2	TRBJ2-7	TGTGCCAGTAGACCTAGACTAGCGGGACTGTACGAGCAGTACTTC	CASRPRLAGLYEQYF
TRBV24-1	.	TRBD1	TRBJ1-1	TGTGCCACCAGTGTAGGGACAGGGGGCCCAATCAGCCCGAACACTGAAGCTTTCTTT	CATSVGTGGPISPNTEAFF
TRBV9	once	.	TRBJ2-2	TGTGCCAGCAGTGCCGGGACACCGAACACCGGGGAGCTGTTTTTT	CASSAGTPNTGELFF
TRBV28	.	TRBD1	TRBJ1-1	TGTGCCAGCAGTGGGACAGAGGGGAATACGGGCGGCACTGAAGCTTTCTTT	CASSGTEGNTGGTEAFF
TRBV6-5	few	.	TRBJ2-3	TGTGCCAGCAGTTTACAGGTTAGCACAGATACGCAGTATTTT	CASSLQVSTDTQYF
TRBV6-2/TRBV6-3	.	TRBD1	TRBJ1-2	TGTGCCAGCAGCCTACTGACAGGGTGGAATAACTATGGCTACACCTTC	CASSLLTGWNNYGYTF
TRBV18	.	.	TRBJ1-5	TGTGCCAGCTCACCTCGTACTCCGCAGGGCGGACTAAGGCCCCAGCATTTT	CASSPRTPQGGLRPQHF
TRBV5-4	few	TRBD2	TRBJ2-1	TGTGCCAGCAACCCAGCGGGAGTCAATGAGCAGTTCTTC	CASNPAGVNEQFF